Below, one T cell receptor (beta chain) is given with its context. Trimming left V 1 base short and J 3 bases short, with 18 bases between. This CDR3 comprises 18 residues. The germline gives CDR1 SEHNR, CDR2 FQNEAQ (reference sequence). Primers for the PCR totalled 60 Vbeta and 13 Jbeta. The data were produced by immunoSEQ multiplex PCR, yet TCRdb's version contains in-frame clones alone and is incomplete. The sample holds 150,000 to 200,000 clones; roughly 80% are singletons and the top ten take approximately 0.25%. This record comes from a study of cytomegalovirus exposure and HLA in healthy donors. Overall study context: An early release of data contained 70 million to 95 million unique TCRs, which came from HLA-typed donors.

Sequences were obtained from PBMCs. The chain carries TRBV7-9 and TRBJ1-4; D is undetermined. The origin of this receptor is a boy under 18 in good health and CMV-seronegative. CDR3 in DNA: TGTGCCAGCAGCTTAGAGGGAGCAGGCCTTGCCTCTAATGAAAAACTGTTTTTT. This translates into CASSLEGAGLASNEKLFF. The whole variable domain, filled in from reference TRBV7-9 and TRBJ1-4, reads DTGVSQNPRHKITKRGQNVTFRCDPISEHNRLYWYRQTLGQGPEFLTYFQNEAQLEKSRLLSDRFSAERPKGSFSTLEIQRTEQGDSAMYLCASSLEGAGLASNEKLFFGSGTQLSVL.